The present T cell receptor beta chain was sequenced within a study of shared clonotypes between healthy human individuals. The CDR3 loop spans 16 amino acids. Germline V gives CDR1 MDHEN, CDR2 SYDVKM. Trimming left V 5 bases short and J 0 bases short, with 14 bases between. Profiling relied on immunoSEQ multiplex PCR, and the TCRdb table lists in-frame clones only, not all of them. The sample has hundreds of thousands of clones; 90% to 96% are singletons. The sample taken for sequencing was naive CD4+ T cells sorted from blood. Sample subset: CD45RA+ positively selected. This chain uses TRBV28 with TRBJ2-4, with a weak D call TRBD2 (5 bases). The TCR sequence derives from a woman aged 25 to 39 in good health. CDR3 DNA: TGTGCCAGCAGTCTGAGGCGGGTGCTAGCCAAAAACATTCAGTACTTC. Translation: CASSLRRVLAKNIQYF.